These 19 T cell receptor beta chains originate from one sample sequenced in a study of shared clonotypes between healthy human individuals. Repertoires were generated with immunoSEQ multiplex PCR, while TCRdb's copy carries only in-frame clones and drops some. The data show millions of clones, with around 96% seen just once and 0.9% to 1.3% held by the top ten. Positively selected for CCR7, the CD45RO-negative cells used as naive CD8 cells excluded terminally differentiated effector memory CD45RA+ cells. The specimen sequenced was naive CD8+ T cells sorted from blood. These receptors came from a man aged 18 to 35 in good health.

This sequence joins TRBV11-2 and TRBJ2-3; D ambiguous. The germline V gene has CDR1 SGHAT and CDR2 FQNNGV. This CDR3 spans 16 amino acids. Trimming removed 3 bases at V and 6 bases at J, with 19 bases between. In nucleotides, the CDR3 is TGTGCCAGCAGCTTGCGCGGTGGTCTTTCCTCCGATACGCAGTATTTT. Its translation: CASSLRGGLSSDTQYF.

This sequence joins TRBV30 and TRBJ2-1; D gene unclear. V gave up 7 bases and J gave up 4 bases, with 14 bases separating them. CDR3 size: 13 residues. Per germline, CDR1 GTSNPN and CDR2 SVGIG (reference sequence). In DNA, the CDR3 is TGTGCCTACAACACCGGGCCGTACAATGAGCAGTTCTTC. Translating gives CAYNTGPYNEQFF.

This chain connects TRBV2 to TRBJ2-5; D is uncertain. Germline lookup yields CDR1 SNHLY and CDR2 FYNNEI. Trimming pared 6 bases from V and 5 bases from J, leaving 13 bases between. The CDR3 sequence is 13 residues long. The CDR3 loop is CASRESGAETQYF. DNA of the CDR3: TGTGCCAGCAGGGAGAGTGGCGCGGAGACCCAGTACTTC.

The table lists this clone with a count of one. This chain links TRBV2 with TRBJ2-1, with a tentative D call TRBD2 (6 bases). The ends were cut back, 3 bases at V and 0 bases at J, with 9 bases in the middle. Per germline, CDR1 SNHLY and CDR2 FYNNEI. CDR3 length: 15 residues. For the CDR3, the DNA is TGTGCCAGCAGTGAGGGACTGATCTCCTACAATGAGCAGTTCTTC. Protein sequence: CASSEGLISYNEQFF. The variable domain in full, with the rest retrieved from reference TRBV2 and TRBJ2-1, is EPEVTQTPSHQVTQMGQEVILRCVPISNHLYFYWYRQILGQKVEFLVSFYNNEISEKSEIFDDQFSVERPDGSNFTLKIRSTKLEDSAMYFCASSEGLISYNEQFFGPGTRLTVL.

The genes are TRBV6-5 and TRBJ2-5; TRBD2 aligns across 7 bases. Germline V gene sequence: CDR1 MNHEY, CDR2 SVGAGI. This CDR3 has 15 residues. V lost 4 bases and J lost 4; bases outside the gene matches: 9. Here the CDR3 reads CASSSVGGEGETQYF. For the CDR3, the DNA is TGTGCCAGCAGTTCCGTCGGCGGGGAGGGAGAGACCCAGTACTTC.

The V gene is TRBV9, the J gene TRBJ2-1; 8 bases are shared with TRBD1. This CDR3 comprises 17 residues. Germline V gene sequence: CDR1 SGDLS, CDR2 YYNGEE. J was trimmed by 8 bases and V by 4 bases; bases with no gene match: 17. The CDR3 protein is CASSFYAGGGVMDEQFF. The CDR3 nucleotides are TGTGCCAGCAGCTTCTACGCAGGGGGCGGGGTGATGGATGAGCAGTTCTTC.

The V and J genes are TRBV2 and TRBJ1-2; possible D gene TRBD1, 5 bases. CDR3 length: 15 residues. V shed 3 bases and J shed 1 base, with 12 bases lying between them. Germline V gene lookup returns CDR1 SNHLY and CDR2 FYNNEI. The DNA for the CDR3 is TGTGCCAGCAGTGATAACGACAGATTTAACTATGGCTACACCTTC. Its protein is CASSDNDRFNYGYTF. Variable domain in full (rest from reference TRBV2 and TRBJ1-2): EPEVTQTPSHQVTQMGQEVILRCVPISNHLYFYWYRQILGQKVEFLVSFYNNEISEKSEIFDDQFSVERPDGSNFTLKIRSTKLEDSAMYFCASSDNDRFNYGYTFGSGTRLTVV.

The V gene is TRBV11-2, the J gene TRBJ2-7; 11 nucleotides line up with TRBD1. V shed 4 bases and J 7 bases; nucleotides not matched to a gene: 9. Germline V CDR1 and CDR2: SGHAT, FQNNGV. The CDR3 has 15 amino acids. The CDR3 region is CASSYFGQGAREQYF. CDR3 in DNA: TGTGCCAGCAGCTATTTCGGACAGGGGGCGAGGGAGCAGTACTTC.

The chain couples TRBV11-2 to TRBJ2-1, with 10 bases aligning to TRBD1. The CDR3 has 15 amino acids. From germline, CDR1 is SGHAT and CDR2 FQNNGV. Germline trimming cut 3 bases from V and 7 bases from J; bases unmatched to any gene: 6. CDR3 DNA: TGTGCCAGCAGCTTCGAGGGACAGGGGATTAATGAGCAGTTCTTC. As protein: CASSFEGQGINEQFF.

The rearrangement uses TRBV19 and TRBJ1-1, with D unresolved. The V and J ends lost 4 bases and 6 bases respectively, with 12 bases between them. Germline values: CDR1 LNHDA, CDR2 SQIVND (reference sequence). This CDR3 spans 13 amino acids. Written as DNA, the CDR3 is TGTGCCAGTAGTACGTGGGAGGAGGCTGAAGCTTTCTTT. Protein sequence: CASSTWEEAEAFF.

J is TRBJ2-7 and V is TRBV10-3, with D unclear. There are 12 residues in the CDR3. The germline gives CDR1 ENHRY, CDR2 SYGVKD. V was shortened by 4 bases and J by 3 bases, with 7 bases between the two germline ends. The CDR3 sequence is CAISAADYEQYF. In nucleotides, the CDR3 is TGTGCCATCAGTGCGGCTGACTACGAGCAGTACTTC.

V and J are TRBV28 and TRBJ1-2; 8 bases are shared with TRBD1. Looked up from germline, CDR1 is MDHEN and CDR2 is SYDVKM. This CDR3 region has 15 residues. V shed 2 bases, J shed 8 bases, and the junction held 10 bases outside the gene matches. CDR3 DNA: TGTGCCAGCAGTTTACAGGGGGCGAATGTCTACGGCTACACCTTC. Encoded protein: CASSLQGANVYGYTF.

The chain employs TRBV11-2 and TRBJ2-3; D may correspond to TRBD1 or TRBD2 (5 bases each). This CDR3 is 14 amino acids long. Germline V gene data show CDR1 as SGHAT and CDR2 as FQNNGV. Trimming pared 6 bases from V and 5 bases from J, leaving 15 bases between. The CDR3 loop is CASSLTPGRDTQYF. The CDR3 nucleotides read TGTGCCAGCAGTTTAACCCCGGGGCGAGATACGCAGTATTTT.

This clone occurred once. Other DNA sequences in the sample encode the same CDR3. V gene TRBV27 combines with J gene TRBJ2-7; D remains unclear. The CDR3 consists of 13 residues. The germline CDR1 and CDR2 sequences are MNHEY and SMNVEV (reference sequence). Deletions cut 3 bases from V and 3 bases from J, with 9 bases between. CDR3 sequence reads: CASSLGLHYEQYF. The CDR3 DNA reads as TGTGCCAGCAGTTTGGGTCTACACTACGAGCAGTACTTC.

The V call is TRBV10-1, the J call TRBJ2-3; tentatively, D is TRBD1 (6 bases). Trimming took off 5 bases at V and 6 bases at J, with 6 bases between the two ends. Looked up from germline, CDR1 is WNHNN and CDR2 is SYGVQD (reference sequence). This CDR3 comprises 11 residues. The CDR3 coding sequence is TGCGCCAGCAGTAGGGGGGATACGCAGTATTTT. Translation: CASSRGDTQYF.

The CDR3 here is CASSLGQGSNEQFF. The CDR3 DNA is TGTGCCAGCAGCTTGGGACAAGGGAGCAATGAGCAGTTCTTC. The V and J genes are TRBV5-6 and TRBJ2-1; D perhaps matches TRBD2 (5 bases). Per germline, CDR1 SGHDT and CDR2 YYEEEE. Trimming removed 0 bases from V and 6 bases from J, with 10 bases in between. The CDR3 contains 14 residues.

The chain carries TRBV13 and TRBJ2-1, with D tentatively TRBD2 (6 bases). Germline CDR1 reads PRHDT; CDR2 reads FYEKMQ (reference sequence). The CDR3 runs 17 residues. Trimming took 4 bases from V and 4 from J, leaving 20 bases between them. The CDR3 DNA reads TGTGCCAGCAGCTCACTAGGAGGGGCAGGCTTATACAATGAGCAGTTCTTC. Translation gives CASSSLGGAGLYNEQFF. Full variable domain (missing parts from reference TRBV13 and TRBJ2-1): AAGVIQSPRHLIKEKRETATLKCYPIPRHDTVYWYQQGPGQDPQFLISFYEKMQSDKGSIPDRFSAQQFSDYHSELNMSSLELGDSALYFCASSSLGGAGLYNEQFFGPGTRLTVL.

J is TRBJ1-4 and V is TRBV4-1; the D gene is possibly TRBD1 (6 bases). V lost 2 bases to trimming and J lost 8 bases, with 15 bases between them. CDR1 and CDR2 from the germline V gene are MGHRA and YSYEKL. CDR3 length: 15 residues. The chain's CDR3 is CASSQPDSLEEKLFF. CDR3 DNA sequence: TGCGCCAGCAGCCAACCGGACAGCCTGGAGGAAAAACTGTTTTTT.

V gene TRBV4-1 combines with J gene TRBJ1-5; the D is unclear. Germline V lookup: CDR1 MGHRA, CDR2 YSYEKL. CDR3 length equals 17 residues. V was pared by 0 bases and J by 2 bases, with 14 bases between. CDR3 sequence reads: CASSQDDPEEGNQPQHF. The CDR3 bases are TGCGCCAGCAGCCAAGATGATCCGGAGGAAGGCAATCAGCCCCAGCATTTT.